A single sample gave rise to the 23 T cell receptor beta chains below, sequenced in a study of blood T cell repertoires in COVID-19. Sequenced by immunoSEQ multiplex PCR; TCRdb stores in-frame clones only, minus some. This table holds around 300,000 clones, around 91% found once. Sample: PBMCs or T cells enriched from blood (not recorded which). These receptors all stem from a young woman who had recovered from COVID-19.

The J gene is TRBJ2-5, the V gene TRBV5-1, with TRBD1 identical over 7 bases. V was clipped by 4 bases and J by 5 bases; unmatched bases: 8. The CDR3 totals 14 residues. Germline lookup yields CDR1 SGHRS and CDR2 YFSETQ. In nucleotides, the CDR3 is TGCGCCAGCAGCCCCACGACAGGGTGGGAGACCCAGTACTTC. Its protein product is CASSPTTGWETQYF. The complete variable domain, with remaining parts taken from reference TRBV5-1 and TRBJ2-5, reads KAGVTQTPRYLIKTRGQQVTLSCSPISGHRSVSWYQQTPGQGLQFLFEYFSETQRNKGNFPGRFSGRQFSNSRSEMNVSTLELGDSALYLCASSPTTGWETQYFGPGTRLLVL.

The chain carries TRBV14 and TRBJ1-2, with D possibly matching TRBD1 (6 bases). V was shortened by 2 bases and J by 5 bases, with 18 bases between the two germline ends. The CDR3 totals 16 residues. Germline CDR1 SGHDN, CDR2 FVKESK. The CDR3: CASSQQGRGGGYGYTF. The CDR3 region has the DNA TGTGCCAGCAGCCAACAGGGAAGGGGAGGGGGATATGGCTACACCTTC. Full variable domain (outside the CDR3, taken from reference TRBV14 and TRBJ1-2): EAGVTQFPSHSVIEKGQTVTLRCDPISGHDNLYWYRRVMGKEIKFLLHFVKESKQDESGMPNNRFLAERTGGTYSTLKVQPAELEDSGVYFCASSQQGRGGGYGYTFGSGTRLTVV.

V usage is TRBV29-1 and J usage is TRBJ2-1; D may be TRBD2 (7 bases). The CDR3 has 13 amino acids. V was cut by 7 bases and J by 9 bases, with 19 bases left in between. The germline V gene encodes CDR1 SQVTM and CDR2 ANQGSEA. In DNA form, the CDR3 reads TGCAGCGCTGATGCGGGGGCGCGGGTTGAGCAGTTCTTC. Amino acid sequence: CSADAGARVEQFF.

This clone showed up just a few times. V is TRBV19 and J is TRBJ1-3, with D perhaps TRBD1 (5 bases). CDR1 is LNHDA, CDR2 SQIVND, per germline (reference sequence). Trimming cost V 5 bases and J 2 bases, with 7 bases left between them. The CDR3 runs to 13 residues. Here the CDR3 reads CASSRQPGNTIYF. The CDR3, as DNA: TGTGCCAGTAGTCGACAGCCTGGAAACACCATATATTTT.

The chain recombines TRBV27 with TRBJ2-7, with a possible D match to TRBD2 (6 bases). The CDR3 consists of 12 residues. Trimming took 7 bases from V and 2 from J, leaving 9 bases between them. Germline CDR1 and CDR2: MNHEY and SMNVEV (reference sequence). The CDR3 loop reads CASKGGTYEQYF. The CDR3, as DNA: TGTGCCAGCAAGGGAGGAACCTACGAGCAGTACTTC.

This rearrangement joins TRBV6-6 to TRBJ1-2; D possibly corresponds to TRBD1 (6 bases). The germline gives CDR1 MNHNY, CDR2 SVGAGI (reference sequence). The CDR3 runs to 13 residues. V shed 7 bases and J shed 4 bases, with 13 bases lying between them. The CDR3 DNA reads TGTGCCAGCATTGGTGGCAGGGGCTATGGCTACACCTTC. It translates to CASIGGRGYGYTF.

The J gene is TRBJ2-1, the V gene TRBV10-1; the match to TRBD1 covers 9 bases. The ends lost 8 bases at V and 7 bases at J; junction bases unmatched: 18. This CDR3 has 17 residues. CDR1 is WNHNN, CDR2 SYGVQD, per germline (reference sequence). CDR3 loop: CASGPGTGRSLGNEQFF. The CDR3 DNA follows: TGCGCCAGCGGCCCAGGGACAGGGCGATCTCTGGGAAATGAGCAGTTCTTC.

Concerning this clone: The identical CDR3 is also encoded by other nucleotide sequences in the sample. The CDR3 bases are TGCGCCAGCAGCTTGGCCGGGACAGGTCGCTCACCCCTCCACTTT. As protein: CASSLAGTGRSPLHF. The chain links TRBV5-1 to TRBJ1-6; 8 bases align to TRBD1. The CDR3 is 15 residues long. V shed 0 bases, J shed 10 bases, and the junction held 6 bases outside the gene matches. Germline lookup yields CDR1 SGHRS and CDR2 YFSETQ.

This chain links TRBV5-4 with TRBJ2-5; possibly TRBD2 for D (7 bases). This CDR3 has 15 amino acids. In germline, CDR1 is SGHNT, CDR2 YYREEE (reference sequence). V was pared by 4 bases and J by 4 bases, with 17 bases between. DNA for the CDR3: TGTGCCAGCAGCCTTCACGGGGGGCTAGTAGAGACCCAGTACTTC. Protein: CASSLHGGLVETQYF.

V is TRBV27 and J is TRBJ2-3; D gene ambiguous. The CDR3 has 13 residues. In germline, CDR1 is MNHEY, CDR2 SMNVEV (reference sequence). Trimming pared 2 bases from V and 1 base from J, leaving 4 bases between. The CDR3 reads CASSLLGTDTQYF. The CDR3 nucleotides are TGTGCCAGCAGTTTACTCGGCACAGATACGCAGTATTTT.

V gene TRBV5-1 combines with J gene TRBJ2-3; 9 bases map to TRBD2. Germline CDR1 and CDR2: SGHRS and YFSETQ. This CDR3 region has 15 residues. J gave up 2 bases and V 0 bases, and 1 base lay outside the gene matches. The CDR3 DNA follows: TGCGCCAGCAGCTTGGAGCGGGGGGCCACAGATACGCAGTATTTT. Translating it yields CASSLERGATDTQYF.

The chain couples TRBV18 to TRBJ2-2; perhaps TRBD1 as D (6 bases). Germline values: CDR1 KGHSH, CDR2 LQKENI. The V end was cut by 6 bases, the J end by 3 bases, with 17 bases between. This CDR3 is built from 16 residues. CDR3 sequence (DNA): TGTGCCAGCTCTCAGGCCCCAGGGGCCGACACCGGGGAGCTGTTTTTT. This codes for CASSQAPGADTGELFF.

In DNA form, the CDR3 reads TGCGCCAGCAGCCATCAAGGCGGAAGGAACACTGAAGCTTTCTTT. It encodes CASSHQGGRNTEAFF. The chain has TRBV5-1 and TRBJ1-1; D gene ambiguous. This CDR3 has 15 amino acids. Looked up from germline, CDR1 is SGHRS and CDR2 is YFSETQ. The V end was cut by 4 bases, the J end by 1 base, with 14 bases between.

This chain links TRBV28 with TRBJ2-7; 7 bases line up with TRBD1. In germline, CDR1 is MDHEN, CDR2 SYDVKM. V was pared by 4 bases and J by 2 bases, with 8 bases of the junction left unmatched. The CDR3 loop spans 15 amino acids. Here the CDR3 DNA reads TGTGCCAGCAGTTCCACGGGACAGCGGCCCTACGAGCAGTACTTC. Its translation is CASSSTGQRPYEQYF.

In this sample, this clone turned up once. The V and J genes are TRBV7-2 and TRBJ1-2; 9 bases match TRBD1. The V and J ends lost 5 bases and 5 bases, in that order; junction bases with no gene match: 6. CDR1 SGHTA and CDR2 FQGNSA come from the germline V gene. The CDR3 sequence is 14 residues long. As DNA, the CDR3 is TGTGCCAGCAGCCGGACGGGACAGGGATATGGCTACACCTTC. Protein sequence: CASSRTGQGYGYTF.

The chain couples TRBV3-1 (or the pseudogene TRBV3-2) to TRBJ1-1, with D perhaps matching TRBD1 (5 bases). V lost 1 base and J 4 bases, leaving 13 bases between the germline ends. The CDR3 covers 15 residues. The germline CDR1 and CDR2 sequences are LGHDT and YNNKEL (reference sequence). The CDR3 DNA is TGTGCCAGCAGCCAAGCGGGGCCGGGGGGCACTGAAGCTTTCTTT. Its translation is CASSQAGPGGTEAFF.

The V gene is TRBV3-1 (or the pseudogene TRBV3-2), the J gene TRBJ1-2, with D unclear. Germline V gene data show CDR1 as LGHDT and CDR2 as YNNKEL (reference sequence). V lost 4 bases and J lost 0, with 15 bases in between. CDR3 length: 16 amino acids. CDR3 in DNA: TGTGCCAGCAGCCCCGGTCGGAGTGTAGCTAACTATGGCTACACCTTC. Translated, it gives CASSPGRSVANYGYTF.

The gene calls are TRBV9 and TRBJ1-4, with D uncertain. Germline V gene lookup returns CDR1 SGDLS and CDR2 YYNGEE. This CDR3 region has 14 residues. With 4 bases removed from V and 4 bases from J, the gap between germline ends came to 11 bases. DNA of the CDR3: TGTGCCAGCAGCCCACGTCGGGGTAATGAAAAACTGTTTTTT. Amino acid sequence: CASSPRRGNEKLFF. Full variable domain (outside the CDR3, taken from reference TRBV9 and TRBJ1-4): DSGVTQTPKHLITATGQRVTLRCSPRSGDLSVYWYQQSLDQGLQFLIQYYNGEERAKGNILERFSAQQFPDLHSELNLSSLELGDSALYFCASSPRRGNEKLFFGSGTQLSVL.

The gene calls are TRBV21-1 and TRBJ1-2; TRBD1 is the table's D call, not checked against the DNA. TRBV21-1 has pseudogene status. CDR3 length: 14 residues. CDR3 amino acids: CASSQGQGGNGYTF. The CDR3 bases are TGTGCCAGCAGCCAAGGACAGGGGGGTAATGGCTACACCTTC.

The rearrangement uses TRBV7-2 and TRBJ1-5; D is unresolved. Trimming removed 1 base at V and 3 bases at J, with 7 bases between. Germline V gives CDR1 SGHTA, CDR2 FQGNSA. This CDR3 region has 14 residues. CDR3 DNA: TGTGCCAGCAGCTTAGGCGGAACCAATCAGCCCCAGCATTTT. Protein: CASSLGGTNQPQHF.

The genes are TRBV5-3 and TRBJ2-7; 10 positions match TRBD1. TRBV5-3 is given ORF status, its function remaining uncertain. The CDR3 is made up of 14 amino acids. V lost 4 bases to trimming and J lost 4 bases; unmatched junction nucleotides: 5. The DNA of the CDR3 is TGTGCCAGAAGCGACGGGACAGGGGCATACGAGCAGTACTTC. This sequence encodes CARSDGTGAYEQYF.

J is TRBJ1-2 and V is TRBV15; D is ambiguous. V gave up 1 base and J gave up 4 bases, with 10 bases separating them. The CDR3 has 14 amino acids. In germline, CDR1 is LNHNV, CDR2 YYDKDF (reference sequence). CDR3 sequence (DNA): TGTGCCACCAGCAGAGGAGGGTCAGGCTATGGCTACACCTTC. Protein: CATSRGGSGYGYTF.

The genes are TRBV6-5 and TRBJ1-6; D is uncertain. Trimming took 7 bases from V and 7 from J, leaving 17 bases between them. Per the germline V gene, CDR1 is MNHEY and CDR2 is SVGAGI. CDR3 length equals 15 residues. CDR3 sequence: CASTPTGIFNSPLHF. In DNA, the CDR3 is TGTGCCAGCACTCCTACCGGGATTTTCAATTCACCCCTCCACTTT.